These T cell receptor beta chains were read from a single sample in a study of blood T cells in healthy people across ages. Each CDR3 protein gets one entry after TCRdb re-called the 5' RACE reads with MiXCR. Here the sample spans about 730,000 distinct CDR3 sequences, roughly 43% being singletons. The sample taken for sequencing was blood. Receptor source: a woman aged 55-69 years in good health. CDR3s include the opening cysteine and the closing phenylalanine or tryptophan. The D gene is left open where the match is weak. Clone size, where shown, is once, few, many, or a class for clones that have expanded.

D gene	J gene	V gene	clone size	CDR3 protein	CDR3 DNA
TRBD2	TRBJ2-7	TRBV28	.	CASRRPGTKINEQYF	TGTGCCAGCAGACGCCCCGGGACTAAAATCAACGAGCAGTACTTC
.	TRBJ2-3	TRBV6-1	.	CASSAKAGQYPDTQYF	TGTGCCAGCAGTGCTAAAGCCGGACAGTATCCAGATACGCAGTATTTT
TRBD1	TRBJ2-7	TRBV5-1	.	CASSLGTGGKTYEQYF	TGCGCCAGTAGCTTGGGGACAGGGGGAAAGACCTACGAGCAGTACTTC
.	TRBJ2-6	TRBV9	.	CASSVVGTTNVLTF	TGTGCCAGCAGCGTAGTGGGGACGACCAACGTCCTGACTTTC
TRBD2	TRBJ2-1	TRBV7-3	.	CASSKLAGVDNEQFF	TGTGCCAGCAGCAAACTAGCGGGGGTGGACAATGAGCAGTTCTTC
.	TRBJ2-7	TRBV20-1	.	CSARWMREQYF	TGCAGTGCTAGGTGGATGAGAGAGCAGTACTTC
TRBD2	TRBJ2-3	TRBV3-1	.	CASSQVTSGGINMQYF	TGTGCCAGCAGCCAAGTGACTAGCGGGGGGATAAATATGCAGTATTTT
TRBD2	TRBJ2-3	TRBV6-6	.	CASSKLLAGVSTDTQYF	TGTGCCAGCAGTAAATTACTAGCGGGAGTTAGCACAGATACGCAGTATTTT
.	TRBJ1-5	TRBV6-6	.	CASSYIPGRESNQPQHF	TGTGCCAGCAGTTACATCCCAGGGAGGGAAAGCAATCAGCCCCAGCATTTT
TRBD1	TRBJ1-2	TRBV28	.	CASSLEAARGGYTF	TGTGCCAGCAGTCTGGAGGCGGCCAGGGGGGGCTACACCTTC
TRBD2	TRBJ2-3	TRBV7-9	few	CAGQAGITDTQYF	TGTGCCGGACAAGCGGGGATCACAGATACGCAGTATTTT
.	TRBJ2-3	TRBV7-3	few	CASSRGLNTDTQYF	TGTGCCAGCAGCCGGGGACTTAACACAGATACGCAGTATTTT
TRBD1	TRBJ2-6	TRBV5-1	.	CASSEGQFISGANVLTF	TGCGCCAGCAGCGAGGGACAGTTCATCTCTGGGGCCAACGTCCTGACTTTC
.	TRBJ2-5	TRBV15	.	CATRETSGGPQETQYF	TGTGCCACCAGGGAGACTAGTGGGGGGCCTCAAGAGACCCAGTACTTC
TRBD2	TRBJ2-7	TRBV7-2	.	CASSPRDYSYEQYF	TGTGCCAGCAGCCCCCGGGACTACTCCTACGAGCAGTACTTC